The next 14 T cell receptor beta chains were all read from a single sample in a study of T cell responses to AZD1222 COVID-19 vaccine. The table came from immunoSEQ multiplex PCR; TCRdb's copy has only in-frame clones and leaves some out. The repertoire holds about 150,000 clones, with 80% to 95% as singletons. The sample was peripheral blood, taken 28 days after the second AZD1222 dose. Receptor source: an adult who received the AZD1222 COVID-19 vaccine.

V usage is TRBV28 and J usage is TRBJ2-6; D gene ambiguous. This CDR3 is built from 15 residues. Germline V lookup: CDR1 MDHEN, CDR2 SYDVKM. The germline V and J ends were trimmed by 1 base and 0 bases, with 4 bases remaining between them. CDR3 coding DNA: TGTGCCAGCAGTTTATCTATCTCTGGGGCCAACGTCCTGACTTTC. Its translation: CASSLSISGANVLTF.

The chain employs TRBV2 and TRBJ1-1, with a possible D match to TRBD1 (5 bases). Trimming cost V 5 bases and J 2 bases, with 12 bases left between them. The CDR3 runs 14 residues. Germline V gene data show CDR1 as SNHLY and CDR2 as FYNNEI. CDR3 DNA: TGTGCCAGCAGTCCCGGGACGGTAAACACTGAAGCTTTCTTT. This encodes CASSPGTVNTEAFF.

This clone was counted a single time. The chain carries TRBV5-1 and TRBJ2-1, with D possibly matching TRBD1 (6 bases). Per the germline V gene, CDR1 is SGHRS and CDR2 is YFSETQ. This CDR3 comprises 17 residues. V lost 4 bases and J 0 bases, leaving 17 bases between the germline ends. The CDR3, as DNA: TGCGCCAGCAGCCCGACAGGTGGCAGACTCTCCTACAATGAGCAGTTCTTC. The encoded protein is CASSPTGGRLSYNEQFF.

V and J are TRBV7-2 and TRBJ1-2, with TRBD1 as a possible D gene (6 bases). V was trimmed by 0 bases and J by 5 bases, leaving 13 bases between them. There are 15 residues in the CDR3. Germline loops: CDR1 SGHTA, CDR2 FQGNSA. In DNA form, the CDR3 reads TGTGCCAGCAGCTTAGCGACAGGCCTCGCTTATGGCTACACCTTC. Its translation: CASSLATGLAYGYTF.

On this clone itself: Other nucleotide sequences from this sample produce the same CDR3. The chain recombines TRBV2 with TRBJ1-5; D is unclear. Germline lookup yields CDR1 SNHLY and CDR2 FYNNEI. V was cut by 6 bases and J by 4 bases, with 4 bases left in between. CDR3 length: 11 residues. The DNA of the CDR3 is TGTGCCAGCAGCCTTAATCAGCCCCAGCATTTT. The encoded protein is CASSLNQPQHF. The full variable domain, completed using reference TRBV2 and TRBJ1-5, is EPEVTQTPSHQVTQMGQEVILRCVPISNHLYFYWYRQILGQKVEFLVSFYNNEISEKSEIFDDQFSVERPDGSNFTLKIRSTKLEDSAMYFCASSLNQPQHFGDGTRLSIL.

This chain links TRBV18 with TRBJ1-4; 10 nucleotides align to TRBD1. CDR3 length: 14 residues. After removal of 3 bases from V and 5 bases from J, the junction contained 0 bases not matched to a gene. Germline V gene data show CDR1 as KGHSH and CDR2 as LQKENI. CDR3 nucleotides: TGTGCCAGCTCACCGGACAGGGGGAATGAAAAACTGTTTTTT. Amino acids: CASSPDRGNEKLFF.

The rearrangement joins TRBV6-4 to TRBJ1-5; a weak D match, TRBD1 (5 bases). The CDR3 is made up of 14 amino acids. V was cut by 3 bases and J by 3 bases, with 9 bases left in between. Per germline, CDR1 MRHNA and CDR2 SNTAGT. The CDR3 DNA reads TGTGCCAGCAGTGAAAGGGGTGACAATCAGCCCCAGCATTTT. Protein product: CASSERGDNQPQHF.

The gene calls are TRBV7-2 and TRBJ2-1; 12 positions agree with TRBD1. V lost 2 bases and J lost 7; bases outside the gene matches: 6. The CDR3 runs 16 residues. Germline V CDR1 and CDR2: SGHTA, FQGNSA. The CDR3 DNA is TGTGCCAGCAGCTTAATGGGACAGGGGGCAGGAAATGAGCAGTTCTTC. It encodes CASSLMGQGAGNEQFF.

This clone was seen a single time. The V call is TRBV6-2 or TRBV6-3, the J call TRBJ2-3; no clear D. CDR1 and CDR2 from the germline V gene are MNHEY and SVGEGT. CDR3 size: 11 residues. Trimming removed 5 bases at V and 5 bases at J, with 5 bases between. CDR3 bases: TGTGCCAGCAGTAACGGAGATACGCAGTATTTT. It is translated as CASSNGDTQYF.

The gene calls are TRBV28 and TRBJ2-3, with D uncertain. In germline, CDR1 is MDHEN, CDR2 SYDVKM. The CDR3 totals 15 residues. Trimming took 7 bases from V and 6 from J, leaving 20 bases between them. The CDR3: CASTKMGPMRDTQYF. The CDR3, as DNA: TGTGCCAGCACCAAGATGGGTCCCATGCGGGATACGCAGTATTTT. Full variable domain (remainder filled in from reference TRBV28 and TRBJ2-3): DVKVTQSSRYLVKRTGEKVFLECVQDMDHENMFWYRQDPGLGLRLIYFSYDVKMKEKGDIPEGYSVSREKKERFSLILESASTNQTSMYLCASTKMGPMRDTQYFGPGTRLTVL.

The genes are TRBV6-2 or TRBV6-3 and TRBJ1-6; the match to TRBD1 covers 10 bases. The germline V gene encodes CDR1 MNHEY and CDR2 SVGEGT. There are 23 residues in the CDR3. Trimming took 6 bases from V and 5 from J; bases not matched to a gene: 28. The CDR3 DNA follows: TGTGCCAGCAGACCTACGACCCCCTTCCGCGACAGGGGGCACGACCGGAATAATTCACCCCTCCACTTT. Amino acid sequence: CASRPTTPFRDRGHDRNNSPLHF.

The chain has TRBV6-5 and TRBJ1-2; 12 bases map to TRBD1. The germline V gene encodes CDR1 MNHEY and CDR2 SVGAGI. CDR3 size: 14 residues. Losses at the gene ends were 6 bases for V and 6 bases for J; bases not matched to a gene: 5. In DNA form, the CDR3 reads TGTGCCAGCAGCCGGGGGGACAGGGGGCATGGCTACACCTTC. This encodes CASSRGDRGHGYTF.

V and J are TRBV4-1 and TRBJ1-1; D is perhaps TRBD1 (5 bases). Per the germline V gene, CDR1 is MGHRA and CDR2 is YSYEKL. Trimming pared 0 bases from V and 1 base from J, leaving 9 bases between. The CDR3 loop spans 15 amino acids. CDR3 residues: CASSQDGRANTEAFF. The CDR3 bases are TGCGCCAGCAGCCAAGATGGCAGGGCGAACACTGAAGCTTTCTTT.

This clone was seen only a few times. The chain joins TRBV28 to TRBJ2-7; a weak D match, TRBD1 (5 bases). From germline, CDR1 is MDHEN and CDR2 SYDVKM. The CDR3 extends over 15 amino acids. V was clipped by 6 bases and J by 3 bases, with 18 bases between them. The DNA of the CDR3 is TGTGCCAGCAGGGGTCCAGGGCAGGGTGTCTACGAGCAGTACTTC. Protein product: CASRGPGQGVYEQYF.